What follows are 18 T cell receptor beta chains derived from one specimen sequenced in a study of T cells expressing NK-cell markers. TCRdb reprocessed the 5' RACE reads and keeps a single row for each CDR3 protein, giving no DNA. The specimen's table records 350,000 to 450,000 distinct CDR3 sequences. The sequencing sample was made of blood T cells: a sorted CD56 or NKG2C T cell subset, CD4+ or CD8+ T cells, or bulk PBMC T cells (not recorded which). These receptors came from a man between 18 and 69 years old in good health.

The chain employs TRBV9 and TRBJ2-3; no DNA is available, so the TRBD2 call from TCRdb remains unchecked. The CDR3 is 18 amino acids. CDR1 is SGDLS and CDR2 is YYNGEE in the germline V gene. The CDR3 sequence is CASSARNDHRLHTDTQYF.

The rearrangement uses TRBV9 and TRBJ2-3. CDR3 size: 15 residues. Germline CDR1 and CDR2: SGDLS and YYNGEE. The CDR3 loop is CASSASDGRTDTQYF.

The chain employs TRBV11-2 and TRBJ2-3; TCRdb gives TRBD2 as the D gene, but with no DNA this cannot be confirmed. The CDR3 covers 18 residues. Germline loops: CDR1 SGHAT, CDR2 FQNNGV. CDR3 residues: CASSSSPRLAGLGDTQYF.

The chain combines TRBV3-1 with TRBJ2-6; TCRdb's D gene call, TRBD2, goes unchecked for lack of DNA. This CDR3 spans 18 amino acids. Germline V gene data show CDR1 as LGHDT and CDR2 as YNNKEL (reference sequence). The CDR3: CASSPRTLATSGANVLTF.

V usage is TRBV2 and J usage is TRBJ1-1. The CDR3 covers 15 residues. In germline, CDR1 is SNHLY, CDR2 FYNNEI. CDR3 amino acids: CASSGMRRMNTEAFF. Combining the CDR3 with reference TRBV2 and TRBJ1-1 gives the whole variable domain EPEVTQTPSHQVTQMGQEVILRCVPISNHLYFYWYRQILGQKVEFLVSFYNNEISEKSEIFDDQFSVERPDGSNFTLKIRSTKLEDSAMYFCASSGMRRMNTEAFFGQGTRLTVV.

The CDR3 protein is CASSPMTGSMINIQYF. This chain links TRBV5-1 with TRBJ2-4; absent DNA, TCRdb's TRBD1 call cannot be checked. Germline V lookup: CDR1 SGHRS, CDR2 YFSETQ. CDR3 length equals 16 residues. The whole variable domain, filled in from reference TRBV5-1 and TRBJ2-4, reads KAGVTQTPRYLIKTRGQQVTLSCSPISGHRSVSWYQQTPGQGLQFLFEYFSETQRNKGNFPGRFSGRQFSNSRSEMNVSTLELGDSALYLCASSPMTGSMINIQYFGAGTRLSVL.

The chain links TRBV6-2 or TRBV6-3 to TRBJ2-2; TCRdb's D gene call, TRBD2, goes unchecked for lack of DNA. The length of the CDR3 is 17 residues. In germline, CDR1 is MNHEY, CDR2 SVGEGT. CDR3 residues: CASEGLAVGSNTGELFF.

This rearrangement joins TRBV11-3 to TRBJ2-5; as DNA is missing, the TRBD2 call by TCRdb cannot be tested. The CDR3 runs to 15 residues. In germline, CDR1 is SGHNT, CDR2 YENEEA. CDR3: CASSPKSGSRETQYF.

The chain carries TRBV6-1 and TRBJ1-2; the TCRdb call, TRBD1, lacks DNA for checking. Germline-derived CDR1 and CDR2 are MNHNS and SASEGT. CDR3 size: 14 residues. The CDR3 reads CASSFDRVSRDYTF.

The chain has TRBV20-1 and TRBJ1-5; the D call of TRBD1 rests on TCRdb alone, since no DNA is present to check it. CDR3 size: 15 residues. Germline lookup yields CDR1 DFQATT and CDR2 SNEGSKA (reference sequence). CDR3 sequence: CSARVHQRADQPQHF.

The genes are TRBV20-1 and TRBJ1-1; TCRdb proposes TRBD1, but this gene call is untestable without DNA. This CDR3 contains 18 residues. Per germline, CDR1 DFQATT and CDR2 SNEGSKA (reference sequence). The CDR3 reads CSARDMPGGFSDYTEAFF.

The rearrangement uses TRBV14 and TRBJ2-7; TCRdb outputs TRBD1, but without DNA this stays unchecked. CDR1 is SGHDN, CDR2 FVKESK, per germline. This CDR3 has 14 residues. CDR3 residues: CASSHRDHAYEQYF.

The gene calls are TRBV5-1 and TRBJ2-5; the D call of TRBD2 rests on TCRdb alone, since no DNA is present to check it. The CDR3 runs 17 residues. The germline CDR1 and CDR2 sequences are SGHRS and YFSETQ. The CDR3 reads CASSLEALAGGPETQYF.

The V and J genes are TRBV6-1 and TRBJ2-4; TCRdb returns TRBD2, unconfirmable since there is no DNA. There are 14 residues in the CDR3. CDR1 is MNHNS, CDR2 SASEGT, per germline. Here the CDR3 reads CATSAGSKSNIQYF.

This sequence joins TRBV7-7 and TRBJ2-1; the D call from TCRdb, TRBD1, cannot be confirmed without DNA. The V gene's germline CDR1 is SSHAT and CDR2 FNYEAQ (reference sequence). The CDR3 runs to 14 residues. CDR3: CASSLNRPGDEQFF.

The rearrangement uses TRBV7-9 and TRBJ2-7. Germline CDR1 is SEHNR and CDR2 is FQNEAQ (reference sequence). This CDR3 contains 14 residues. Here the CDR3 reads CASSLGIRAYEQYF.

The chain recombines TRBV2 with TRBJ2-4; checking the TCRdb D call of TRBD1 is not possible without DNA. CDR1 is SNHLY, CDR2 FYNNEI, per germline. This CDR3 comprises 16 residues. The CDR3 reads CASSVWQGLTKNIQYF.

V usage is TRBV28 and J usage is TRBJ2-7; TCRdb lists TRBD1, though no DNA is available to test this call. Germline lookup yields CDR1 MDHEN and CDR2 SYDVKM. There are 17 residues in the CDR3. The CDR3 loop reads CASRPRFQRTEKYEQYF.